This T cell receptor (beta chain) was obtained from a study of memory CD4+ T cells and cytomegalovirus serostatus. Regarding the study as a whole: CMV serostatus prediction reached median AUC approximately 0.96, or 0.89 with US-trained model.

The sort gate was single viable CD3+CD4+CD8-CD45RO+ cells for memory CD4+ T cells. Assay: immunoSEQ multiplex PCR; the TCRdb copy retains only in-frame clones and omits some. The sample yields over 75,000 clones, approximately 80% seen once. As to this clone: Its antigen is not known.

The germline gives CDR1 MNHEY, CDR2 SVGAGI. The CDR3 sequence is 12 residues long. Trimming took 3 bases from V and 6 from J, leaving 8 bases between them. The gene calls are TRBV6-5 and TRBJ1-2; the D is unclear. This receptor was taken from an adult in good health and CMV-seropositive. The sequenced sample consisted of memory CD4+ T cells from blood. The CDR3 loop reads CASSYAGDGYTF. The DNA of the CDR3 is TGTGCCAGCAGTTATGCGGGTGATGGCTACACCTTC.